The subject of this entry is one T cell receptor (beta chain). The data were taken from a study of blood T cell repertoires in COVID-19. At the level of the study: From the United States, Italy and Spain came samples of acute and convalescent COVID-19. The analysed material was cDNA or gDNA that came from T cells, B-cell-depleted T cells, or PBMCs.

The CDR3 has 15 residues. CDR1 is SGHDT, CDR2 YYEEEE, per germline. Trimming removed 3 bases from V and 3 bases from J, with 15 bases in between. Original processing notes: How many nucleated cells were present was estimated from reference gene primer amplification. Sequencing was performed with immunoSEQ multiplex PCR; in TCRdb, only in-frame clones are kept and a portion is missing. The DNA gave D and trimming, while V, J and clone size come from that table. The sample yields more than 120,000 clones, 87% seen once. Sequencing used peripheral blood. This TCR came from a woman in her 50s with active or convalescent COVID-19. This rearrangement joins TRBV5-6 to TRBJ1-2, with a possible D match to TRBD1 (6 bases). CDR3 in DNA: TGTGCCAGCAGCTACACGGACAGACCTTACTATGGCTACACCTTC. Protein product: CASSYTDRPYYGYTF. The full variable domain, in which reference TRBV5-6 and TRBJ1-2 provide the parts outside the CDR3, is DAGVTQSPTHLIKTRGQQVTLRCSPKSGHDTVSWYQQALGQGPQFIFQYYEEEERQRGNFPDRFSGHQFPNYSSELNVNALLLGDSALYLCASSYTDRPYYGYTFGSGTRLTVV.